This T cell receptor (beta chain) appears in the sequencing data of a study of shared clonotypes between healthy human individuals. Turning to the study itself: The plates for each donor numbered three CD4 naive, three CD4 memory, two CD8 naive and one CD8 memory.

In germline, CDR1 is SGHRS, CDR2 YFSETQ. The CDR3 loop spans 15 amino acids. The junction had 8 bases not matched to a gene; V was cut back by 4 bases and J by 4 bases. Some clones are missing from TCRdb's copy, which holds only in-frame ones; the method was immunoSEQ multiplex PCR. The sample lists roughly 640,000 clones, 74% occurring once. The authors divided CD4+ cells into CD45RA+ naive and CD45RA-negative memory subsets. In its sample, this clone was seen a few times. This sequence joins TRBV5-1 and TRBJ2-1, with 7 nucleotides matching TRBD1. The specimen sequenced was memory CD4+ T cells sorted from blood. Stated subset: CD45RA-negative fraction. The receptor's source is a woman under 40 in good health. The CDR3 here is CASSPGTEGYNEQFF. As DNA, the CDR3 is TGCGCCAGCAGCCCAGGGACAGAGGGGTACAATGAGCAGTTCTTC.